This T cell receptor (beta chain) was recorded in a study of shared clonotypes between healthy human individuals. Study-level findings and limits: How much donors shared clonotypes was expected to be affected by sequencing depth.

This clone came up many times. The antigen remains undetermined. The germline V and J ends were trimmed by 4 bases and 2 bases, with 10 bases remaining between them. The CDR3 loop spans 14 amino acids. Germline CDR1 is SGHKS and CDR2 is YYEKEE (reference sequence). Only in-frame clones appear in the TCRdb table, and some are missing; sequencing was by immunoSEQ multiplex PCR. In the table there are approximately 120,000 clones, 55% to 70% of which are singletons. This chain links TRBV5-5 with TRBJ1-3; D gene uncertain. This TCR came from a young woman in good health. The sequenced sample consisted of memory CD8+ T cells sorted from blood. Stated subset: CD45RO+ cells pooled with CCR7-negative TemRA cells. This CDR3 reads CASSMQEAGNTIYF. In nucleotides, the CDR3 is TGTGCCAGCAGCATGCAGGAGGCTGGAAACACCATATATTTT.